This T cell receptor (beta chain) was captured by sequencing in a study of cytomegalovirus exposure and HLA in healthy donors. The PCR used 60 Vbeta and 13 Jbeta primers. Clones were sequenced by immunoSEQ multiplex PCR, and TCRdb holds only the in-frame ones, with some missing. The sample lists around 130,000 clones; about 69% were seen once. The sequenced sample was PBMCs. This TCR was sampled from a man younger than 40 in good health and CMV-seronegative.

The CDR3 coding sequence is TGTGCCATCAGTGAGTCGATGATACAGGGTGTCGGGGAGCTGTTTTTT. This sequence encodes CAISESMIQGVGELFF. The chain is built from TRBV10-3 and TRBJ2-2; tentative D call: TRBD1 (6 bases). CDR3 length: 16 amino acids. V lost 0 bases to trimming and J lost 7 bases, with 15 bases between them. CDR1 ENHRY and CDR2 SYGVKD come from the germline V gene.